A selection of T cell receptor beta chains follows, all from one sample in a study of type 1 regulatory T cells. MiXCR, applied by TCRdb to the reads, yields one record per CDR3 protein. Here the sample spans some 100,000 distinct CDR3 sequences, roughly 31% being singletons. Sequencing was carried out using CD4+ T cells, either the whole sample or a sorted fraction (not recorded which). Receptors originate from a human donor in good health. CDR3s include the opening cysteine and the closing phenylalanine or tryptophan. Fields, in order: clone size, D gene, V gene, J gene, CDR3 protein, CDR3 DNA. The D gene is left open where the match is weak. Size tells how often a clone was seen (once, few, many) or the class of an expanded clone, and some rows leave it out.

abundance: few; d_gene: -; v_gene: TRBV20-1; j_gene: TRBJ2-1; CDR3aa: CSASSGNRNEQFF; CDR3nt: TGCAGTGCTAGTTCCGGAAACCGCAATGAGCAGTTCTTC
abundance: few; d_gene: TRBD1; v_gene: TRBV20-1; j_gene: TRBJ1-6; CDR3aa: CSATAAGTANSPLHF; CDR3nt: TGCAGTGCCACGGCCGCCGGGACAGCGAATTCACCCCTCCACTTT
abundance: -; d_gene: -; v_gene: TRBV29-1; j_gene: TRBJ1-4; CDR3aa: CSVFLFGVGQKLSF; CDR3nt: TGCAGCGTTTTTCTCTTCGGTGTTGGTCAAAAACTGTCTTTT
abundance: -; d_gene: -; v_gene: TRBV5-1; j_gene: TRBJ2-5; CDR3aa: CASSLKGAQKTQYF; CDR3nt: TGCGCCAGCAGCCTAAAAGGGGCTCAAAAGACCCAGTACTTC
abundance: -; d_gene: -; v_gene: TRBV12-3/TRBV12-4; j_gene: TRBJ1-1; CDR3aa: CASSFTGNTEAFF; CDR3nt: TGTGCCAGCAGTTTCACAGGGAACACTGAAGCTTTCTTT
abundance: -; d_gene: -; v_gene: TRBV7-3; j_gene: TRBJ2-3; CDR3aa: CASSSPMADTQYF; CDR3nt: TGTGCCAGCAGCTCCCCAATGGCAGATACGCAGTATTTT
abundance: few; d_gene: TRBD1; v_gene: TRBV20-1; j_gene: TRBJ2-3; CDR3aa: CSARDLGRGSGDTQYF; CDR3nt: TGCAGTGCTAGAGATTTGGGCAGGGGGAGCGGAGATACGCAGTATTTT
abundance: many; d_gene: -; v_gene: TRBV7-2; j_gene: TRBJ2-5; CDR3aa: CASSPQTPQETQYF; CDR3nt: TGTGCCAGCAGCCCCCAGACTCCCCAAGAGACCCAGTACTTC
abundance: -; d_gene: -; v_gene: TRBV15; j_gene: TRBJ2-3; CDR3aa: CATSKAGRVDTQYF; CDR3nt: TGTGCCACCAGCAAGGCCGGGAGAGTAGATACGCAGTATTTT
abundance: few; d_gene: -; v_gene: TRBV18; j_gene: TRBJ1-6; CDR3aa: CASSRSDERGSPLHF; CDR3nt: TGTGCCAGCTCACGATCCGACGAAAGGGGATCACCCCTCCACTTT
abundance: few; d_gene: TRBD1; v_gene: TRBV28; j_gene: TRBJ2-7; CDR3aa: CASSLSGTGLEQYF; CDR3nt: TGTGCCAGCAGTTTATCTGGGACAGGGCTTGAGCAGTACTTC
abundance: few; d_gene: TRBD2; v_gene: TRBV2; j_gene: TRBJ2-3; CDR3aa: CARTTSGRSDTQYF; CDR3nt: TGTGCCAGAACGACTAGCGGGAGGTCAGATACGCAGTATTTT
abundance: few; d_gene: -; v_gene: TRBV19; j_gene: TRBJ1-5; CDR3aa: CASSISGSNQPQHF; CDR3nt: TGTGCCAGTAGTATATCGGGGAGCAATCAGCCCCAGCATTTT
abundance: -; d_gene: -; v_gene: TRBV4-1; j_gene: TRBJ1-4; CDR3aa: CASSPSSANEKLFF; CDR3nt: TGCGCCAGCAGCCCCTCCAGCGCTAATGAAAAACTGTTTTTT
abundance: few; d_gene: -; v_gene: TRBV20-1; j_gene: TRBJ2-7; CDR3aa: CSARDFSEGMRGEQYF; CDR3nt: TGCAGTGCTAGAGATTTTAGTGAGGGGATGAGAGGGGAGCAGTACTTC
abundance: -; d_gene: -; v_gene: TRBV20-1; j_gene: TRBJ2-3; CDR3aa: CSGGGTDTQYF; CDR3nt: TGCAGTGGGGGGGGCACAGATACGCAGTATTTT
abundance: few; d_gene: -; v_gene: TRBV27; j_gene: TRBJ2-1; CDR3aa: CASSRGNYNEQFF; CDR3nt: TGTGCCAGCAGTAGGGGAAATTACAATGAGCAGTTCTTC
abundance: -; d_gene: TRBD2; v_gene: TRBV7-3; j_gene: TRBJ2-4; CDR3aa: CASSLGGGDIQYF; CDR3nt: TGTGCCAGCAGCTTAGGCGGGGGGGACATTCAGTACTTC
abundance: few; d_gene: TRBD2; v_gene: TRBV20-1; j_gene: TRBJ2-1; CDR3aa: CSGTSGGWPYNEQFF; CDR3nt: TGCAGTGGAACTAGCGGGGGGTGGCCCTACAATGAGCAGTTCTTC
abundance: -; d_gene: -; v_gene: TRBV12-2; j_gene: TRBJ2-4; CDR3aa: CASRLYQNIQYF; CDR3nt: TGTGCAAGTCGCTTGTACCAAAACATTCAGTACTTC
abundance: -; d_gene: -; v_gene: TRBV5-1; j_gene: TRBJ1-1; CDR3aa: CASSLDGGLSTEAFF; CDR3nt: TGCGCCAGCAGCTTGGATGGGGGGCTCAGCACTGAAGCTTTCTTT
abundance: few; d_gene: -; v_gene: TRBV7-2; j_gene: TRBJ2-7; CDR3aa: CASRPDSYEQYF; CDR3nt: TGTGCCAGCAGGCCTGACAGTTACGAGCAGTACTTC
abundance: -; d_gene: TRBD1; v_gene: TRBV10-1; j_gene: TRBJ1-3; CDR3aa: CATLQGHTIYF; CDR3nt: TGCGCCACGCTACAGGGGCACACCATATATTTT
abundance: -; d_gene: -; v_gene: TRBV7-2; j_gene: TRBJ2-5; CDR3aa: CASSPVTVQETQYF; CDR3nt: TGTGCCAGCAGCCCCGTGACAGTCCAAGAGACCCAGTACTTC
abundance: -; d_gene: -; v_gene: TRBV5-8; j_gene: TRBJ2-1; CDR3aa: CASRSPDSYSYNEQFF; CDR3nt: TGTGCCAGCAGGTCCCCAGACAGTTACTCCTACAATGAGCAGTTCTTC
abundance: -; d_gene: TRBD2; v_gene: TRBV4-1; j_gene: TRBJ2-7; CDR3aa: CASSQVLSGSGYEQYF; CDR3nt: TGCGCCAGCAGCCAAGTTCTTAGCGGGAGTGGGTACGAGCAGTACTTC
abundance: few; d_gene: -; v_gene: TRBV27; j_gene: TRBJ2-6; CDR3aa: CASSLNDRPGRPSGANVLTF; CDR3nt: TGTGCCAGCAGTCTCAATGACAGACCGGGACGACCATCTGGGGCCAACGTCCTGACTTTC
abundance: few; d_gene: -; v_gene: TRBV14; j_gene: TRBJ2-7; CDR3aa: CASSQGPGIFYEQYF; CDR3nt: TGTGCCAGCAGCCAGGGACCGGGAATATTCTACGAGCAGTACTTC
abundance: -; d_gene: -; v_gene: TRBV4-1; j_gene: TRBJ1-2; CDR3aa: CASSQSRAPDTGPNPAYGYTF; CDR3nt: TGCGCCAGCAGCCAATCCCGGGCCCCCGACACCGGGCCGAATCCAGCATATGGCTACACCTTC
abundance: -; d_gene: TRBD1; v_gene: TRBV7-2; j_gene: TRBJ1-1; CDR3aa: CASSPDRETEAFF; CDR3nt: TGTGCCAGCAGCCCCGACAGGGAGACTGAAGCTTTCTTT
abundance: -; d_gene: TRBD2; v_gene: TRBV29-1; j_gene: TRBJ2-1; CDR3aa: CSGKTSAAYNEQFF; CDR3nt: TGCAGCGGTAAGACTAGCGCGGCCTACAATGAGCAGTTCTTC
abundance: -; d_gene: -; v_gene: TRBV6-6; j_gene: TRBJ1-2; CDR3aa: CASSYPQGGGIYGYTF; CDR3nt: TGTGCCAGCAGTTACCCGCAAGGGGGAGGAATCTATGGCTACACCTTC
abundance: few; d_gene: TRBD2; v_gene: TRBV11-3; j_gene: TRBJ2-1; CDR3aa: CASSLALAGGRVGEQFF; CDR3nt: TGTGCCAGCAGCTTAGCCCTAGCGGGAGGGCGAGTGGGTGAGCAGTTCTTC
abundance: -; d_gene: -; v_gene: TRBV5-5; j_gene: TRBJ2-1; CDR3aa: CASSRISREGSYNEQFF; CDR3nt: TGTGCCAGCAGCAGGATCAGTCGGGAAGGATCCTACAATGAGCAGTTCTTC
abundance: few; d_gene: -; v_gene: TRBV5-1; j_gene: TRBJ2-6; CDR3aa: CASSGTPGANVLTF; CDR3nt: TGCGCCAGCAGTGGCACCCCTGGGGCCAACGTCCTGACTTTC
abundance: -; d_gene: -; v_gene: TRBV5-4; j_gene: TRBJ2-5; CDR3aa: CASSLYRGETQYF; CDR3nt: TGTGCCAGCAGCTTGTACCGAGGGGAGACCCAGTACTTC
abundance: few; d_gene: -; v_gene: TRBV15; j_gene: TRBJ2-4; CDR3aa: CATSYGKNIQYF; CDR3nt: TGTGCCACCTCTTACGGGAAAAACATTCAGTACTTC
abundance: -; d_gene: -; v_gene: TRBV20-1; j_gene: TRBJ2-3; CDR3aa: CSAYIRDTSTDTQYF; CDR3nt: TGCAGTGCTTACATCCGGGACACAAGCACAGATACGCAGTATTTT
abundance: -; d_gene: -; v_gene: TRBV7-9; j_gene: TRBJ2-7; CDR3aa: CASSPLSQGEQYF; CDR3nt: TGTGCCAGCAGCCCACTGTCTCAAGGGGAGCAGTACTTC
abundance: -; d_gene: -; v_gene: TRBV5-4; j_gene: TRBJ2-7; CDR3aa: CASSLYKYEQYF; CDR3nt: TGTGCCAGCAGCTTGTACAAGTACGAGCAGTACTTC
abundance: -; d_gene: TRBD2; v_gene: TRBV4-1; j_gene: TRBJ2-1; CDR3aa: CASSQERLAGGRFF; CDR3nt: TGCGCCAGCAGCCAAGAGAGACTAGCGGGAGGGCGGTTCTTC
abundance: -; d_gene: -; v_gene: TRBV12-3/TRBV12-4; j_gene: TRBJ2-1; CDR3aa: CASRIPGINEQFF; CDR3nt: TGTGCCAGCAGAATCCCAGGGATCAATGAGCAGTTCTTC
abundance: -; d_gene: TRBD1; v_gene: TRBV20-1; j_gene: TRBJ2-5; CDR3aa: CSALTGGGETQYF; CDR3nt: TGCAGTGCTCTGACAGGGGGCGGAGAGACCCAGTACTTC
abundance: -; d_gene: -; v_gene: TRBV7-2; j_gene: TRBJ2-1; CDR3aa: CASSLAPPTPYNEQFF; CDR3nt: TGTGCCAGCAGCTTAGCGCCCCCCACCCCCTACAATGAGCAGTTCTTC
abundance: few; d_gene: -; v_gene: TRBV3-1; j_gene: TRBJ1-1; CDR3aa: CASSQVTMNTEAFF; CDR3nt: TGTGCCAGCAGCCAAGTCACGATGAACACTGAAGCTTTCTTT
abundance: -; d_gene: -; v_gene: TRBV6-6; j_gene: TRBJ2-3; CDR3aa: CASSRADTQYF; CDR3nt: TGTGCCAGCAGTAGGGCAGATACGCAGTATTTT
abundance: few; d_gene: TRBD2; v_gene: TRBV3-1; j_gene: TRBJ2-7; CDR3aa: CASSRSSGRSDEQYF; CDR3nt: TGTGCCAGCAGCAGATCTAGCGGGAGAAGCGACGAGCAGTACTTC
abundance: few; d_gene: -; v_gene: TRBV2; j_gene: TRBJ1-5; CDR3aa: CASNQARSNQPQHF; CDR3nt: TGTGCCAGCAATCAAGCGAGGAGCAATCAGCCCCAGCATTTT
abundance: -; d_gene: -; v_gene: TRBV5-5; j_gene: TRBJ1-6; CDR3aa: CASSLEQGSPLHF; CDR3nt: TGTGCCAGCAGCTTGGAACAGGGATCCCCCCTCCACTTT
abundance: -; d_gene: TRBD1; v_gene: TRBV7-8; j_gene: TRBJ2-2; CDR3aa: CASSPALAWTGSGELFF; CDR3nt: TGTGCCAGCAGCCCCGCCCTCGCTTGGACAGGGTCCGGGGAGCTGTTTTTT
abundance: -; d_gene: TRBD1; v_gene: TRBV19; j_gene: TRBJ1-1; CDR3aa: CASMATGDTEAFF; CDR3nt: TGTGCCAGTATGGCCACAGGGGACACTGAAGCTTTCTTT
abundance: -; d_gene: TRBD2; v_gene: TRBV9; j_gene: TRBJ2-1; CDR3aa: CASSVLAATSGGAEQFF; CDR3nt: TGTGCCAGCAGCGTACTCGCCGCGACTAGCGGTGGCGCTGAGCAGTTCTTC
abundance: -; d_gene: -; v_gene: TRBV5-1; j_gene: TRBJ2-7; CDR3aa: CASSLGAGTYEQYF; CDR3nt: TGCGCCAGCAGCTTGGGGGCAGGTACCTACGAGCAGTACTTC
abundance: medium-sized; d_gene: -; v_gene: TRBV3-1; j_gene: TRBJ1-3; CDR3aa: CASSQDEGFSAGNTIYF; CDR3nt: TGTGCCAGCAGCCAGGATGAGGGCTTTTCCGCTGGAAACACCATATATTTT
abundance: many; d_gene: -; v_gene: TRBV20-1; j_gene: TRBJ1-2; CDR3aa: CSAETPGRASGYTF; CDR3nt: TGCAGTGCTGAGACACCAGGAAGGGCTTCGGGCTACACCTTC